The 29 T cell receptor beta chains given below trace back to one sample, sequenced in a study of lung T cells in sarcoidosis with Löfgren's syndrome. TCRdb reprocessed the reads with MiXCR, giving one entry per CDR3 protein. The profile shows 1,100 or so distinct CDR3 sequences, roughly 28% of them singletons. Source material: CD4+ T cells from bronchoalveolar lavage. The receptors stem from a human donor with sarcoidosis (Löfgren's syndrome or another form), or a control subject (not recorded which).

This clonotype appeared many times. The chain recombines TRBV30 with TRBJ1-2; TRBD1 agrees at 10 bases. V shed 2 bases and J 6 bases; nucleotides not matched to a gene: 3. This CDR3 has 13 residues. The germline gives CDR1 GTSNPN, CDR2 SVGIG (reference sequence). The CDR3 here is CAWSIGQGDGYTF. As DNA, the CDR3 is TGTGCCTGGAGTATTGGACAGGGGGATGGCTACACCTTC.

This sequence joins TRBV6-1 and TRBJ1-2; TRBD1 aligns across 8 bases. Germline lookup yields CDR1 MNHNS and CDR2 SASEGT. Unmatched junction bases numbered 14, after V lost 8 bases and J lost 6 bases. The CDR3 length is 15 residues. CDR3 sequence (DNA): TGTGCCAGCTTTGGGTGTGTGACAGGGGCGGATGGCTACACCTTC. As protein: CASFGCVTGADGYTF.

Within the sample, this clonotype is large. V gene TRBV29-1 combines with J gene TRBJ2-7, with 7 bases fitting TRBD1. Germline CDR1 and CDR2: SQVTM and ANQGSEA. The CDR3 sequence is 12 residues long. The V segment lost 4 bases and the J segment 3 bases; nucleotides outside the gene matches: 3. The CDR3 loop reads CSVAGTDYEQYF. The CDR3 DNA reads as TGCAGCGTTGCCGGGACAGACTACGAGCAGTACTTC.

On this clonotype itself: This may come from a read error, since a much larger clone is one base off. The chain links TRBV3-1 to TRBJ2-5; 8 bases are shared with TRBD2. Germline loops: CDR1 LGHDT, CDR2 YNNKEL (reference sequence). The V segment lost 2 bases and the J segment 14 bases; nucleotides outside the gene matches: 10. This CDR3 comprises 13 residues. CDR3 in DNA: TGTGCCAGCAGCCAACAAAACGGGGGGGCATATTACTTC. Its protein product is CASSQQNGGAYYF.

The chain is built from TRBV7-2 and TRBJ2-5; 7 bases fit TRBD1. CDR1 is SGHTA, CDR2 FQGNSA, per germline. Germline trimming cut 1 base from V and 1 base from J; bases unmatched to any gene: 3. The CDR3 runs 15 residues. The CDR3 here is CASSLGGQFQETQYF. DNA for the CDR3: TGTGCCAGCAGCTTAGGGGGACAGTTCCAAGAGACCCAGTACTTC.

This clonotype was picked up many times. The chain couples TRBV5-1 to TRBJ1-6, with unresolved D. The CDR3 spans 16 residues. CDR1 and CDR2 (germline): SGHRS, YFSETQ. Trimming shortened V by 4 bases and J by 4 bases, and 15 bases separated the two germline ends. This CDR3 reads CASSTGGAGYNSPLHF. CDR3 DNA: TGCGCCAGCAGCACCGGCGGAGCGGGGTATAATTCACCCCTCCACTTT.

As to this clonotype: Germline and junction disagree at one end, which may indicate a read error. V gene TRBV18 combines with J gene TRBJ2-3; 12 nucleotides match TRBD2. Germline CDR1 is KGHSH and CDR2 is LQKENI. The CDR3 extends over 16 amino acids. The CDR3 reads CASSPQASGGADTKYF. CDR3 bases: TGTGCCAGCTCACCTCAAGCTAGCGGGGGGGCAGATACGAAGTATTTT.

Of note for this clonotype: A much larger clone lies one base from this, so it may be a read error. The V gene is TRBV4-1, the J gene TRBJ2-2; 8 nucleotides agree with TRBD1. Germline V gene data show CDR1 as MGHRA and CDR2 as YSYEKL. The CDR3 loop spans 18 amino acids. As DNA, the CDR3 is TGCGCCAGCAGCCGTGACACAGGGGGACCCTCGAACACCCGGGAGCTGTTTTTT. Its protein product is CASSRDTGGPSNTRELFF.

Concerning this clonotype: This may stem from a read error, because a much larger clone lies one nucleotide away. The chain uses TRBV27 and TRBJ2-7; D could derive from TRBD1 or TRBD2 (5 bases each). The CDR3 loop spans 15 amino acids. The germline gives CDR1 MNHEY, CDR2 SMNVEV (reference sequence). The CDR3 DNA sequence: TGTGCCAGCAGCCATAGCAGGGAGAGCTCCTACGAGCAGGACTTC. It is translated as CASSHSRESSYEQDF.

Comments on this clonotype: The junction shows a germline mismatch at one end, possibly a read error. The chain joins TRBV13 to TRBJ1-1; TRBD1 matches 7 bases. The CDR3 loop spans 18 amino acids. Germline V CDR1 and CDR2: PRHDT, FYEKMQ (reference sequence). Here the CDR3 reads CASSLTTNRQGTNTETFF. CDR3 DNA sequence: TGTGCCAGCAGCTTGACGACTAACCGACAGGGTACGAACACTGAAACTTTCTTT.

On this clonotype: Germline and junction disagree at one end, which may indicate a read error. Here the CDR3 DNA reads TGCAGTGCTGGAGACCCACTAGCGCAGACAGATACGCAGTATTTT. This sequence encodes CSAGDPLAQTDTQYF. The chain links TRBV20-1 to TRBJ2-3; 7 bases agree with TRBD2. Germline V CDR1 and CDR2: DFQATT, SNEGSKA (reference sequence). There are 15 residues in the CDR3.

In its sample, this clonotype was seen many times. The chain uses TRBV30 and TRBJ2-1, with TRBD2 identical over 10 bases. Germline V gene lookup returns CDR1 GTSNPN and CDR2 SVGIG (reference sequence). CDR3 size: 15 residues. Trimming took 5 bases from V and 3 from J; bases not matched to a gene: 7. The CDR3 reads CAWVRIAGGYNEQFF. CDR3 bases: TGTGCCTGGGTCAGAATAGCGGGAGGCTACAATGAGCAGTTCTTC. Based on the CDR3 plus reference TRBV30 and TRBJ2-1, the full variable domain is SQTIHQWPATLVQPVGSPLSLECTVEGTSNPNLYWYRQAAGRGLQLLFYSVGIGQISSEVPQNLSASRPQDRQFILSSKKLLLSDSGFYLCAWVRIAGGYNEQFFGPGTRLTVL.

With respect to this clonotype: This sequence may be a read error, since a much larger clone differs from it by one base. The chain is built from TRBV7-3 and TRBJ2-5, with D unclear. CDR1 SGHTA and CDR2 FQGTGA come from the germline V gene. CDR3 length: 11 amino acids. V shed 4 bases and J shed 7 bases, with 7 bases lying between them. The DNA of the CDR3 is TGTGCCAGCAGCTCCGAAGTGACCCAGTACTTC. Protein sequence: CASSSEVTQYF.

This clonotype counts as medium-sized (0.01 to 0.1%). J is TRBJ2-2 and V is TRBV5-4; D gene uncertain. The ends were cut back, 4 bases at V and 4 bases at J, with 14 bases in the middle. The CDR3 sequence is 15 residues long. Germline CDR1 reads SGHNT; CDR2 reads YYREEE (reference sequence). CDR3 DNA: TGTGCCAGCAGCCGTGATGGGTTAGGCACCGGGGAGCTGTTTTTT. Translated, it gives CASSRDGLGTGELFF.

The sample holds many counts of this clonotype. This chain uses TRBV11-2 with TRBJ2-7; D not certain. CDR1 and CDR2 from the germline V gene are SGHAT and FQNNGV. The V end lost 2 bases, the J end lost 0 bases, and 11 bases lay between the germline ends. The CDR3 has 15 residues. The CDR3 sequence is CASSLFAVSSYEQYF. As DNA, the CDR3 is TGTGCCAGCAGCTTATTTGCGGTAAGCTCCTACGAGCAGTACTTC.

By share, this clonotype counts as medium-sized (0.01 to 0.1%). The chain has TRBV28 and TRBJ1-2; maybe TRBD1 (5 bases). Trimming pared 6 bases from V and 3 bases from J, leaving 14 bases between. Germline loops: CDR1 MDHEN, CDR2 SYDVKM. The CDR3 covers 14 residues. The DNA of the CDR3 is TGTGCCAGCAGCTGGGGGGTGAAGGACTATGGCTACACCTTC. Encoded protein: CASSWGVKDYGYTF.

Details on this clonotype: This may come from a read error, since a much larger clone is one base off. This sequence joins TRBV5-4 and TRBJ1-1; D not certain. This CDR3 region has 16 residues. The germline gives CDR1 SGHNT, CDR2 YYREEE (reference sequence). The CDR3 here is CASSPAGSTANTEASF. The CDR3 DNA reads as TGTGCCAGCAGCCCAGCCGGGAGTACAGCGAACACTGAAGCTTCCTTT.

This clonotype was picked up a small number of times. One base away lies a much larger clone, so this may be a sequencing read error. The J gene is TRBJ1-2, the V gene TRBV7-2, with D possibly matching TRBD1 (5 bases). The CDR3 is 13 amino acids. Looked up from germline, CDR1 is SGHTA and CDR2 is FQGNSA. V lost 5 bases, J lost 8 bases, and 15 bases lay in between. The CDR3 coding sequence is TGTGCCAGCAGCCTTGTACGGGGGGTGGGCTACACCTTC. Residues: CASSLVRGVGYTF.

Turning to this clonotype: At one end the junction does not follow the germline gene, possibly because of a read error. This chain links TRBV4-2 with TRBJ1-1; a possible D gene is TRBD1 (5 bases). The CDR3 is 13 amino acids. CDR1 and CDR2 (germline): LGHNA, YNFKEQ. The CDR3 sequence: CASSQRLDTGAFF. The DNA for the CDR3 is TGTGCCAGCAGCCAACGCTTGGACACTGGAGCTTTCTTT.

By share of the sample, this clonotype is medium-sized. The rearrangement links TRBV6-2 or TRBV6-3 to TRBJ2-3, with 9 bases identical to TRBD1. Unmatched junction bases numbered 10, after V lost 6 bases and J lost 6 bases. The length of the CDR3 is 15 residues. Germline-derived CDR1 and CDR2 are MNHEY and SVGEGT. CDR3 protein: CASSPVPGQGDTQYF. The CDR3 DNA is TGTGCCAGCAGCCCTGTCCCGGGACAGGGTGATACGCAGTATTTT.

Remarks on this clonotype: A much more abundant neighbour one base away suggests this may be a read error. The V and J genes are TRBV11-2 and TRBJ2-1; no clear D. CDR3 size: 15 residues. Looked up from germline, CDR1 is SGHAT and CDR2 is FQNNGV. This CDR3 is CASSLDGLSYNERFF. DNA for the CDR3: TGTGCCAGCAGCTTAGATGGGCTCTCCTACAATGAGCGGTTCTTC.

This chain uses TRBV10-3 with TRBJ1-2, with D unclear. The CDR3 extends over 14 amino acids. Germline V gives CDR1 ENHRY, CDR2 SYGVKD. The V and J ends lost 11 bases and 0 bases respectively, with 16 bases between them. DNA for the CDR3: TGTGCCGTCATCGTACTACCGACTAACTATGGCTACACCTTC. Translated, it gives CAVIVLPTNYGYTF.

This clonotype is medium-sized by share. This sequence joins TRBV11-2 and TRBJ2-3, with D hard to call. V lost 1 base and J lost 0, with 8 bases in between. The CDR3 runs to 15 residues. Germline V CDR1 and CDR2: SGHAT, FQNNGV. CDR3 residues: CASSLGPTSTDTQYF. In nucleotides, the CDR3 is TGTGCCAGCAGCTTAGGGCCGACGAGCACAGATACGCAGTATTTT.

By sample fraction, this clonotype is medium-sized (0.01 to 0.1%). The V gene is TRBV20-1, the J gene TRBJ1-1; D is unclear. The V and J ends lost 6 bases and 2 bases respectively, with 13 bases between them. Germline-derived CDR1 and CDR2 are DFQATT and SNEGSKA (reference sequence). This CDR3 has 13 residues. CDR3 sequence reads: CSANRHINTEAFF. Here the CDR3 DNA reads TGCAGTGCAAACCGCCACATAAACACTGAAGCTTTCTTT.

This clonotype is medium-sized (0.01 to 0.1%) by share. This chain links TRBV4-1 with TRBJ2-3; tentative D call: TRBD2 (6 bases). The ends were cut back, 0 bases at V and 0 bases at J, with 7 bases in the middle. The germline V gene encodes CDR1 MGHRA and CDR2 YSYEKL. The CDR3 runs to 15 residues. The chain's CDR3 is CASSQEGTSTDTQYF. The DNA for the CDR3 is TGCGCCAGCAGCCAAGAGGGGACTAGCACAGATACGCAGTATTTT.

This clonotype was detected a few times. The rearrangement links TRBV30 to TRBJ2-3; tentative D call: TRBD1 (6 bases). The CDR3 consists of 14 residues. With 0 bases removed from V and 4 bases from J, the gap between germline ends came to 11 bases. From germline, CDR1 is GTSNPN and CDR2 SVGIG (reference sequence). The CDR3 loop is CAWSVPPGADTQYF. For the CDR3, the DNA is TGTGCCTGGAGTGTACCTCCAGGGGCAGATACGCAGTATTTT. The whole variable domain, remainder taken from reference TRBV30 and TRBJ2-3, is SQTIHQWPATLVQPVGSPLSLECTVEGTSNPNLYWYRQAAGRGLQLLFYSVGIGQISSEVPQNLSASRPQDRQFILSSKKLLLSDSGFYLCAWSVPPGADTQYFGPGTRLTVL.

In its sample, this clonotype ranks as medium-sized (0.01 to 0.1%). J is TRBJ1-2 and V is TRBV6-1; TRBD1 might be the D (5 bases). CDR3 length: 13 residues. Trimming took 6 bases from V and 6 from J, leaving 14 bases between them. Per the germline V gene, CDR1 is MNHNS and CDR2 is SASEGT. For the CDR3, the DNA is TGTGCCAGCAGGGCGACAGAAAGGGATGGCTACACCTTC. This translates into CASRATERDGYTF.

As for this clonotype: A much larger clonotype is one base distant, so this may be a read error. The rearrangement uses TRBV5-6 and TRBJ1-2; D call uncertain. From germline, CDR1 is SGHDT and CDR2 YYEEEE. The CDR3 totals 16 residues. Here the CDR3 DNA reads TGTGCCAGCACCCTCCCGGGCTCCCAGGCGGGGTATGGCTACATCTTC. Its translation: CASTLPGSQAGYGYIF.

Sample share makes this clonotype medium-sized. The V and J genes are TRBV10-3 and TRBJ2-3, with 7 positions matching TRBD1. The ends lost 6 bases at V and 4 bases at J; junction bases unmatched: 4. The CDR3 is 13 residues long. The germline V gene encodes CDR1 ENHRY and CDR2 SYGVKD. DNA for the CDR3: TGTGCCATCAGCCCGACAGGGCCAGATACGCAGTATTTT. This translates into CAISPTGPDTQYF.